The 21 T cell receptor beta chains presented below share a single source sample, sequenced in a study of control samples from healthy donors and cancer patients. The table came from immunoSEQ multiplex PCR; TCRdb's copy has only in-frame clones and leaves some out. The table records about 92,000 clones, 82% of them present only once. The specimen sequenced was blood. The source is a woman in her fifties or sixties in good health.

The chain uses TRBV7-9 and TRBJ2-5; D unclear. V lost 3 bases to trimming and J lost 0 bases, with 14 bases between them. The CDR3 totals 16 residues. Germline V gene sequence: CDR1 SEHNR, CDR2 FQNEAQ (reference sequence). The CDR3 loop is CASSFRNTQYQETQYF. The CDR3 DNA reads as TGTGCCAGCAGCTTTAGGAATACACAGTACCAAGAGACCCAGTACTTC.

The chain is built from TRBV24-1 and TRBJ1-2; 9 bases agree with TRBD1. Germline V gene data show CDR1 as KGHDR and CDR2 as SFDVKD. V lost 3 bases to trimming and J lost 8 bases; unmatched junction nucleotides: 6. The CDR3 has 14 residues. CDR3 sequence reads: CATSDVGTGYGYTF. The DNA of the CDR3 is TGTGCCACCAGTGATGTCGGGACAGGGTACGGCTACACCTTC.

About this clone itself: One end of the junction varies from germline; a read error may be responsible. The chain is built from TRBV7-9 and TRBJ2-5; TRBD2 might be the D (6 bases). The V gene's germline CDR1 is SEHNR and CDR2 FQNEAQ (reference sequence). CDR3 size: 15 residues. The CDR3 sequence is CASSLDIWGGGLDDF. The CDR3 DNA is TGTGCCAGCAGCTTAGATATTTGGGGAGGCGGGCTAGACGACTTC.

V usage is TRBV9 and J usage is TRBJ2-3; D is unresolved. The CDR3 is 14 amino acids. V gave up 4 bases and J gave up 1 base, with 10 bases separating them. Germline V gene sequence: CDR1 SGDLS, CDR2 YYNGEE. CDR3 nucleotides: TGTGCCAGCAGCCCCATGTCGGGCACAGATACGCAGTATTTT. It encodes CASSPMSGTDTQYF.

The gene calls are TRBV7-9 and TRBJ1-2; D is uncertain. The CDR3 consists of 14 residues. Germline CDR1 SEHNR, CDR2 FQNEAQ (reference sequence). Trimming left V 5 bases short and J 6 bases short, with 16 bases between. CDR3: CASSASYNVNGYTF. The CDR3 bases are TGTGCCAGCAGCGCAAGCTATAATGTTAATGGCTACACCTTC.

This chain connects TRBV7-9 to TRBJ1-1; no clear D gene. V lost 5 bases, J lost 4 bases, and 11 bases lay in between. CDR3 size: 13 residues. CDR1 is SEHNR, CDR2 FQNEAQ, per germline (reference sequence). CDR3 amino acids: CASSPPGRTEAFF. CDR3 coding DNA: TGTGCCAGCAGCCCACCCGGTCGCACTGAAGCTTTCTTT.

The chain combines TRBV28 with TRBJ1-5, with 10 bases fitting TRBD1. This CDR3 spans 15 amino acids. V dropped 5 bases and J dropped 6; count of bases not matched to a gene: 7. Germline loops: CDR1 MDHEN, CDR2 SYDVKM. The CDR3 protein is CASSPRDRGGQPQHF. The CDR3 coding sequence is TGTGCCAGCAGTCCTCGGGACAGGGGTGGTCAGCCCCAGCATTTT.

The rearrangement uses TRBV7-2 and TRBJ1-2; TRBD1 is a possible D gene (6 bases). V was trimmed by 6 bases and J by 5 bases, leaving 10 bases between them. The CDR3 runs 12 residues. The germline CDR1 and CDR2 sequences are SGHTA and FQGNSA. The CDR3 spells CASSHRVYGYTF. The CDR3 DNA reads TGTGCCAGCAGTCACAGGGTTTATGGCTACACCTTC.

The chain recombines TRBV13 with TRBJ2-3; D is uncertain. The V and J ends lost 0 bases and 5 bases respectively, with 6 bases between them. The CDR3 is made up of 13 amino acids. Germline CDR1 and CDR2: PRHDT and FYEKMQ (reference sequence). The CDR3 sequence: CASSLGTEDTQYF. The CDR3 nucleotides are TGTGCCAGCAGCTTAGGGACGGAAGATACGCAGTATTTT.

Concerning this clone itself: One end of the junction does not line up with germline, which may come from a read error. This chain connects TRBV11-2 to TRBJ1-4, with 9 bases identical to TRBD1. The CDR3 is 15 amino acids. Germline assignment: CDR1 SGHAT and CDR2 FQNNGV. The CDR3 reads CASSSSGTGNGKLFF. The CDR3 region has the DNA TGTGCCAGCAGCTCGTCCGGGACAGGGAATGGAAAACTGTTTTTT.

The gene calls are TRBV6-5 and TRBJ2-7, with a possible D match to TRBD2 (7 bases). V lost 8 bases and J 2 bases, leaving 10 bases between the germline ends. Germline V gene data show CDR1 as MNHEY and CDR2 as SVGAGI. This CDR3 has 12 amino acids. The CDR3 coding sequence is TGTGCCAGCGGGGGGGGCCCCTACGAGCAGTACTTC. Translation gives CASGGGPYEQYF.

V and J are TRBV7-9 and TRBJ1-1; no firm D call. CDR1 is SEHNR, CDR2 FQNEAQ, per germline (reference sequence). V was trimmed by 5 bases and J by 6 bases, leaving 7 bases between them. The CDR3 is made up of 11 amino acids. The CDR3 here is CASSPLSEAFF. CDR3 bases: TGTGCCAGCAGCCCCCTATCTGAAGCTTTCTTT.

The J gene is TRBJ2-1, the V gene TRBV7-2; 8 nucleotides agree with TRBD1. The CDR3 sequence is 15 residues long. With V trimmed by 4 bases and J by 4 bases, 6 bases remained unmatched. Germline loops: CDR1 SGHTA, CDR2 FQGNSA. The CDR3 bases are TGTGCCAGCAGCTCGGACAGGGCTTCATACAATGAGCAGTTCTTC. It is translated as CASSSDRASYNEQFF.

This clone has a handful of counts. The chain combines TRBV9 with TRBJ2-2, with D possibly being TRBD2 (6 bases). Trimming shortened V by 4 bases and J by 8 bases, and 18 bases separated the two germline ends. CDR1 is SGDLS and CDR2 is YYNGEE in the germline V gene. The CDR3 runs to 15 residues. In DNA form, the CDR3 reads TGTGCCAGCAGCCCTGGACTATTAATCACAGGGGAGCTGTTTTTT. This gives the protein CASSPGLLITGELFF.

This sequence joins TRBV11-2 and TRBJ1-6, with D perhaps matching TRBD1 (5 bases). Trimming shortened V by 3 bases and J by 5 bases, and 11 bases separated the two germline ends. Germline V gene data show CDR1 as SGHAT and CDR2 as FQNNGV. The CDR3 covers 15 residues. The CDR3 reads CASSFSGGNNSPLHF. DNA of the CDR3: TGTGCCAGCAGCTTTAGCGGGGGAAATAATTCACCCCTCCACTTT.

The chain links TRBV2 to TRBJ2-5; the D gene is possibly TRBD2 (6 bases). CDR1 and CDR2 (germline): SNHLY, FYNNEI. V was cut by 5 bases and J by 3 bases, with 19 bases left in between. This CDR3 has 16 residues. CDR3 loop: CASSSIRGSGEETQYF. CDR3 DNA: TGTGCCAGCAGTTCCATCCGAGGTAGCGGAGAAGAGACCCAGTACTTC.

This rearrangement joins TRBV29-1 to TRBJ1-4; TRBD1 is a possible D gene (5 bases). The CDR3 consists of 12 residues. Germline V gene sequence: CDR1 SQVTM, CDR2 ANQGSEA. Trimming left V 6 bases short and J 5 bases short, with 10 bases between. The CDR3 spells CSVGGGNEKLFF. CDR3 DNA sequence: TGCAGCGTGGGGGGAGGGAATGAAAAACTGTTTTTT.

The chain combines TRBV5-1 with TRBJ2-7; TRBD1 matches 9 bases. The CDR3 loop spans 14 amino acids. V gave up 0 bases and J gave up 7 bases; unmatched junction bases: 5. Germline V lookup: CDR1 SGHRS, CDR2 YFSETQ. The CDR3 protein is CASSLGYGTGEQYF. As DNA, the CDR3 is TGCGCCAGCAGCTTGGGATATGGGACAGGGGAGCAGTACTTC.

The V gene is TRBV6-5, the J gene TRBJ1-3, with 9 bases lining up with TRBD1. Losses at the gene ends were 5 bases for V and 4 bases for J; bases not matched to a gene: 3. The CDR3 runs to 14 residues. Germline lookup yields CDR1 MNHEY and CDR2 SVGAGI. CDR3 sequence reads: CASSPGTGGNTIYF. The CDR3 nucleotides are TGTGCCAGCAGTCCCGGGACAGGGGGAAACACCATATATTTT.

The V and J genes are TRBV6-5 and TRBJ2-7; TRBD1 matches at 9 bases. This CDR3 comprises 16 residues. After removal of 4 bases from V and 7 bases from J, the junction contained 14 bases not matched to a gene. Germline values: CDR1 MNHEY, CDR2 SVGAGI. CDR3 residues: CASSSRTGVTGGEQYF. The DNA for the CDR3 is TGTGCCAGCAGTTCGCGGACAGGGGTCACCGGGGGGGAGCAGTACTTC.

The V and J genes are TRBV3-1 (or the pseudogene TRBV3-2) and TRBJ1-3; a possible D gene is TRBD1 (5 bases). Trimming left V 3 bases short and J 4 bases short, with 13 bases between. Germline V gene lookup returns CDR1 LGHDT and CDR2 YNNKEL (reference sequence). The CDR3 is 15 amino acids. CDR3 sequence (DNA): TGTGCCAGCAGCCACCCTCGGACATTCGGAAACACCATATATTTT. Protein product: CASSHPRTFGNTIYF.